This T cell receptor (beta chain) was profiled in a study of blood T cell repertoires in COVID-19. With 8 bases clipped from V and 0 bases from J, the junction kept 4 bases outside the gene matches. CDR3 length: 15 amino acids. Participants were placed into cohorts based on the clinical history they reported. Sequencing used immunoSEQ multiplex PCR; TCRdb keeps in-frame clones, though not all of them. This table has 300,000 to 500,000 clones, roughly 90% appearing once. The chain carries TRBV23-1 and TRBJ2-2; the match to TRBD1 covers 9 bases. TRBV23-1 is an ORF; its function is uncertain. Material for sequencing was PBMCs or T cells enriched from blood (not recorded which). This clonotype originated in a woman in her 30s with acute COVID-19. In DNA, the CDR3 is TGCGCCAGCGTAGGGGACAGGGCGAACACCGGGGAGCTGTTTTTT. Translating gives CASVGDRANTGELFF.